What follows are 7 T cell receptor beta chains derived from one specimen sequenced in a study of control samples from healthy donors and cancer patients. Assay: immunoSEQ multiplex PCR; the TCRdb copy retains only in-frame clones and omits some. The repertoire consists of some 82,000 clones, with 65% to 90% occurring once and the leading ten covering 11%. Sequencing input: PBMCs. The receptors here all came from a man in his sixties with head and neck cancer.

The J gene is TRBJ2-7, the V gene TRBV5-1, with 9 bases matching TRBD1. The CDR3 sequence is 13 residues long. The trim removed 1 base at V and 6 bases at J, leaving 2 bases unmatched. CDR1 and CDR2 from the germline V gene are SGHRS and YFSETQ. This chain's CDR3 is CASSLHRGREQYF. CDR3 in DNA: TGCGCCAGCAGCTTGCACAGGGGGCGCGAGCAGTACTTC.

The chain links TRBV18 to TRBJ1-1, with D maybe TRBD1 (6 bases). Trimming removed 3 bases at V and 5 bases at J, with 22 bases between. Per germline, CDR1 KGHSH and CDR2 LQKENI. The CDR3 is made up of 17 amino acids. CDR3 region: CASSPPDPYRARTEAFF. The CDR3 nucleotides read TGTGCCAGCTCACCTCCCGACCCTTACAGGGCAAGGACTGAAGCTTTCTTT.

V is TRBV19 and J is TRBJ1-1; D unclear. V gave up 7 bases and J gave up 1 base, with 13 bases separating them. Germline V gene lookup returns CDR1 LNHDA and CDR2 SQIVND (reference sequence). The CDR3 consists of 14 residues. As DNA, the CDR3 is TGTGCCAGTACCACTTATCGGCCGAACACTGAAGCTTTCTTT. Protein sequence: CASTTYRPNTEAFF.

The chain joins TRBV28 to TRBJ1-2; TRBD1 might be the D (5 bases). The V and J ends lost 3 bases and 10 bases respectively, with 12 bases between them. The CDR3 extends over 12 amino acids. Germline loops: CDR1 MDHEN, CDR2 SYDVKM. CDR3 amino acids: CASSFQGGAYTF. Written as DNA, the CDR3 is TGTGCCAGCAGTTTTCAAGGAGGGGCCTACACCTTC.

The chain employs TRBV5-1 and TRBJ2-2, with D perhaps matching TRBD1 (6 bases). The germline V and J ends were trimmed by 4 bases and 6 bases, with 10 bases remaining between them. The CDR3 loop spans 13 amino acids. CDR1 and CDR2 from the germline V gene are SGHRS and YFSETQ. The CDR3 loop reads CASSPQGSGELFF. Written as DNA, the CDR3 is TGCGCCAGCAGCCCACAGGGTTCCGGGGAGCTGTTTTTT.

This clone has just a few counts. The chain uses TRBV5-4 and TRBJ2-5; 10 bases are shared with TRBD1. This CDR3 has 16 residues. After removal of 0 bases from V and 2 bases from J, the junction contained 4 bases not matched to a gene. The germline V gene encodes CDR1 SGHNT and CDR2 YYREEE (reference sequence). DNA for the CDR3: TGTGCCAGCAGCTTGGGACAGGGGGCGAGACAAGAGACCCAGTACTTC. This codes for CASSLGQGARQETQYF.

The table lists this clone with many counts. The chain carries TRBV14 and TRBJ1-3, with no clear D. Germline CDR1 is SGHDN and CDR2 is FVKESK. Trimming shortened V by 0 bases and J by 0 bases, and 6 bases separated the two germline ends. The CDR3 spans 15 residues. CDR3 DNA: TGTGCCAGCAGCCAAGACAGTCACTCTGGAAACACCATATATTTT. Translated: CASSQDSHSGNTIYF.